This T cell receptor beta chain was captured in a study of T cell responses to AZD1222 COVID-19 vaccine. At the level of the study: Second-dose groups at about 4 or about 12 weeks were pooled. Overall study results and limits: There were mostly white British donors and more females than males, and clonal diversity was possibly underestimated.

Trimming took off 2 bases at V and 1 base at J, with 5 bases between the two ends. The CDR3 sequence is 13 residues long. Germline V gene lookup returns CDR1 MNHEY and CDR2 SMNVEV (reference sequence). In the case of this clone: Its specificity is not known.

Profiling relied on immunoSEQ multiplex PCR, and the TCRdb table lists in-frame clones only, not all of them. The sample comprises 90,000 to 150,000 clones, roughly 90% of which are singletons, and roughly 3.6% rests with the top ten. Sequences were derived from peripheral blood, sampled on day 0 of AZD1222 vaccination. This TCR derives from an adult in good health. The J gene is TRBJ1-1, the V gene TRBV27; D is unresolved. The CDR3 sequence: CASSLEANTEAFF. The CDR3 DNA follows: TGTGCCAGCAGTTTAGAAGCGAACACTGAAGCTTTCTTT.